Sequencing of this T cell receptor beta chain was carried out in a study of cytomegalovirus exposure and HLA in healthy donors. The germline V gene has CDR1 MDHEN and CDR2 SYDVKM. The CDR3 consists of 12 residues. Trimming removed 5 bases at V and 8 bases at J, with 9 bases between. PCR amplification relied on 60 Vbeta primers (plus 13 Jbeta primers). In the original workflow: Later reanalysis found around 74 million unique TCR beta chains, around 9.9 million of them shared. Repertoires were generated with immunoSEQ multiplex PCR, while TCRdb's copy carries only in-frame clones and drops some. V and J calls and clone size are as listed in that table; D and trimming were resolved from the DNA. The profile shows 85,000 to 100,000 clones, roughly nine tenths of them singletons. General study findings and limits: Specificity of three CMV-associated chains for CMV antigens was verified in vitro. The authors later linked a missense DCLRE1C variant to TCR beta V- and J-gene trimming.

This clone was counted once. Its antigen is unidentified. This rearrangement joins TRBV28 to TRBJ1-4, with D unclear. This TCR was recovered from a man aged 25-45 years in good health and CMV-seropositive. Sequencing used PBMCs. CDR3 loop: CASSPPVEKLFF. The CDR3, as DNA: TGTGCCAGCAGTCCTCCCGTAGAAAAACTGTTTTTT.